One TCR beta chain is described in this entry. V lost 4 bases to trimming and J lost 4 bases; unmatched junction nucleotides: 7. CDR3 length: 15 amino acids. The V gene's germline CDR1 is GTSNPN and CDR2 SVGIG (reference sequence). Sequencing was performed with immunoSEQ multiplex PCR; in TCRdb, only in-frame clones are kept and a portion is missing. The table records roughly 150,000 clones, roughly 80% of them present only once. The sample is drawn from a study of blood T cell repertoires in COVID-19. Study context: T cells, B-cell-depleted T cells, or PBMCs provided the cDNA or gDNA that served as material.

Sequencing input: peripheral blood. The source of this sequence is a man aged 55 to 70 with acute or convalescent COVID-19. The rearrangement links TRBV30 to TRBJ2-5; 12 bases line up with TRBD2. CDR3 amino acids: CAWNGKGLAGETQYF. The DNA of the CDR3 is TGTGCCTGGAACGGAAAGGGACTAGCGGGAGAGACCCAGTACTTC.